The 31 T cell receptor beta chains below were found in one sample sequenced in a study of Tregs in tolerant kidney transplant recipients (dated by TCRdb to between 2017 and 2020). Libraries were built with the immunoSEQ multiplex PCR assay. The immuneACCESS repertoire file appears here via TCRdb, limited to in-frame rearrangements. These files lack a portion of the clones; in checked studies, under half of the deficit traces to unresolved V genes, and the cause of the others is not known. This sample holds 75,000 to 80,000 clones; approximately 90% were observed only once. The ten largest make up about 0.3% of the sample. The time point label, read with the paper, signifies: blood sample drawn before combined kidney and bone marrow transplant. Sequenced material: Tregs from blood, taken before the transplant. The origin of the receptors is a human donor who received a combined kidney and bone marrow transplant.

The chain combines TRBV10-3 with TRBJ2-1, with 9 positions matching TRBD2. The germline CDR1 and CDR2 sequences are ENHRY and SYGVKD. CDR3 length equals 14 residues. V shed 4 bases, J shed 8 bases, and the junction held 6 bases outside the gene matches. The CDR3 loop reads CAISVEVAGDEQFF. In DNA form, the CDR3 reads TGTGCCATCAGTGTTGAGGTAGCGGGAGATGAGCAGTTCTTC.

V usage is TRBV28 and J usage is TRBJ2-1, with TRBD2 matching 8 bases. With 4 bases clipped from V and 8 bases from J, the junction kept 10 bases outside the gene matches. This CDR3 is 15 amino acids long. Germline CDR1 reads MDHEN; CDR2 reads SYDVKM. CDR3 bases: TGTGCCAGCAGTTCTCCCGGGACTAGTCTCTATGAGCAGTTCTTC. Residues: CASSSPGTSLYEQFF.

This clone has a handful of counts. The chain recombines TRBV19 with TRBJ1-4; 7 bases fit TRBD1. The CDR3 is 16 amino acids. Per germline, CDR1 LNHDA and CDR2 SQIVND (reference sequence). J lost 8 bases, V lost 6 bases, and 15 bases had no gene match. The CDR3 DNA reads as TGTGCCAGTAGCCCTACTTCCGGGACAGCAACCGAAAAACTGTTTTTT. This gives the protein CASSPTSGTATEKLFF.

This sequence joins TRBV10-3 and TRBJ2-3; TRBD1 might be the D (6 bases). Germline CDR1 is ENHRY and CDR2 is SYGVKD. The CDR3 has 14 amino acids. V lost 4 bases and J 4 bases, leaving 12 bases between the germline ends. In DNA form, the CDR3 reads TGTGCCATCAGTGGATCCCAGGGGTCAGATACGCAGTATTTT. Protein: CAISGSQGSDTQYF.

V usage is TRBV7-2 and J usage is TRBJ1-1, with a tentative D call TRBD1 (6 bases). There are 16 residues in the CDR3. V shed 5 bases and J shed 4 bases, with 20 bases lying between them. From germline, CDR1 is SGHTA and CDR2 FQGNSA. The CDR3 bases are TGTGCCAGCAGCCGACAGGAAGCGAGGTTGGGCACTGAAGCTTTCTTT. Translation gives CASSRQEARLGTEAFF.

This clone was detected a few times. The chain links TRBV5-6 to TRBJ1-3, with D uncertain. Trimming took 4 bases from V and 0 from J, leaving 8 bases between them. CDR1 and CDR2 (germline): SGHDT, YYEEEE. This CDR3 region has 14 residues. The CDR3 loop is CASSPQYSGNTIYF. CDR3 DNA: TGTGCCAGCAGCCCCCAGTACTCTGGAAACACCATATATTTT.

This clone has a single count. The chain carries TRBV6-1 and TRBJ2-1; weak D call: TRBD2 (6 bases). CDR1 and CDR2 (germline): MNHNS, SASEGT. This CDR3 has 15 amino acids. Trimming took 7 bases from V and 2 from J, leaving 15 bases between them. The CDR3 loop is CASNPWTGAYNEQFF. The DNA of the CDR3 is TGTGCCAGCAACCCATGGACGGGGGCCTACAATGAGCAGTTCTTC.

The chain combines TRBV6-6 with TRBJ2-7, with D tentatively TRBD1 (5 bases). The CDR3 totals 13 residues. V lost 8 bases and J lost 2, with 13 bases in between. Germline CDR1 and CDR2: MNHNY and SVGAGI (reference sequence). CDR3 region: CASSDSKTYEQYF. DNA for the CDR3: TGTGCCAGCTCCGACAGCAAAACCTACGAGCAGTACTTC.

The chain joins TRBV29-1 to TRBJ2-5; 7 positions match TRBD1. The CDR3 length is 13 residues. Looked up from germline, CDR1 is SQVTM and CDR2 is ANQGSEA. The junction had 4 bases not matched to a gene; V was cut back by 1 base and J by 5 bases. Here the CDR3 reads CSVEAPQGETQYF. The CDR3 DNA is TGCAGCGTTGAAGCCCCACAGGGGGAGACCCAGTACTTC.

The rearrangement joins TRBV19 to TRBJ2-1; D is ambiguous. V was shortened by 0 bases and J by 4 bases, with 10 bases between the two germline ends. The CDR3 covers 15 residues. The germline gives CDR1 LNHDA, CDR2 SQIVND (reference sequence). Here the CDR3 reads CASSIDPGLYNEQFF. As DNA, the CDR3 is TGTGCCAGTAGTATAGACCCCGGGCTTTACAATGAGCAGTTCTTC.

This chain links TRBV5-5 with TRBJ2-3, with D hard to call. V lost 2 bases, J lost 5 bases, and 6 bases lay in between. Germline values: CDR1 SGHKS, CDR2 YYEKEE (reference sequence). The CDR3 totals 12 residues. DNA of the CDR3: TGTGCCAGCAGCTTCTGGGAAGATACGCAGTATTTT. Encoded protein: CASSFWEDTQYF.

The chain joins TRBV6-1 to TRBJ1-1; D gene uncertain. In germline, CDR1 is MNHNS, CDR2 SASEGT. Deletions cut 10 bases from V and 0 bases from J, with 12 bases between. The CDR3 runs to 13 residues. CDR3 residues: CATAGRLNTEAFF. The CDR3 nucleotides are TGTGCCACCGCCGGCCGACTGAACACTGAAGCTTTCTTT.

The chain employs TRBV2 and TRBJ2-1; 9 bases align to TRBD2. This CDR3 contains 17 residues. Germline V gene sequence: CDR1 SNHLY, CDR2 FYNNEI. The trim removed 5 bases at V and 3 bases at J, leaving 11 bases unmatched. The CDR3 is CASSLGRLAGLYNEQFF. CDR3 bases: TGTGCCAGCAGTTTGGGAAGGCTAGCGGGGCTCTACAATGAGCAGTTCTTC. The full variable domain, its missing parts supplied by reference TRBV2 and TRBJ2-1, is EPEVTQTPSHQVTQMGQEVILRCVPISNHLYFYWYRQILGQKVEFLVSFYNNEISEKSEIFDDQFSVERPDGSNFTLKIRSTKLEDSAMYFCASSLGRLAGLYNEQFFGPGTRLTVL.

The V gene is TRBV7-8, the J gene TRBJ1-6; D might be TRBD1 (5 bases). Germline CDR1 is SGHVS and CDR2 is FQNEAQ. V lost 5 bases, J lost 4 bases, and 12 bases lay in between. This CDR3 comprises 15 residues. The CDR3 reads CASSPGTAYNSPLHF. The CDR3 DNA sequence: TGTGCCAGCAGCCCCGGGACGGCGTATAATTCACCCCTCCACTTT. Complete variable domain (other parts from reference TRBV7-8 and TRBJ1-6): GAGVSQSPRYKVAKRGQDVALRCDPISGHVSLFWYQQALGQGPEFLTYFQNEAQLDKSGLPSDRFFAERPEGSVSTLKIQRTQQEDSAVYLCASSPGTAYNSPLHFGNGTRLTVT.

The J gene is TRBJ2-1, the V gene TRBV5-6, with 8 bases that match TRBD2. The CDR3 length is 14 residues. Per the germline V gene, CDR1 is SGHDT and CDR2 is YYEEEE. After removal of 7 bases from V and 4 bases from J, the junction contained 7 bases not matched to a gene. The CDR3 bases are TGTGCCAGCGGGTTAGCGGGACTGTACAATGAGCAGTTCTTC. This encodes CASGLAGLYNEQFF.

CDR3 amino acids: CASSILADTYEQYF. The CDR3 DNA sequence: TGTGCCAGTAGTATACTAGCGGATACCTACGAGCAGTACTTC. The chain has TRBV19 and TRBJ2-7; 7 bases align to TRBD2. Germline V gives CDR1 LNHDA, CDR2 SQIVND (reference sequence). The CDR3 totals 14 residues. The trim removed 2 bases at V and 2 bases at J, leaving 3 bases unmatched.

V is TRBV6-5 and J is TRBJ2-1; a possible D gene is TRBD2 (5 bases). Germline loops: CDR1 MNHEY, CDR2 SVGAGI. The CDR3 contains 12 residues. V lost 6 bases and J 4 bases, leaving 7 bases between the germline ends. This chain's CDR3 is CASSGGYNEQFF. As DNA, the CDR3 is TGTGCCAGCAGCGGAGGATACAATGAGCAGTTCTTC.

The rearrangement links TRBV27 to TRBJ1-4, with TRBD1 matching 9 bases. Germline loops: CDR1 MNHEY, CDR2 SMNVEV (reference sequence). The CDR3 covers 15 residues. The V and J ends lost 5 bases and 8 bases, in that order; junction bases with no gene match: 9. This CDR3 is CASSTTGGGREKLFF. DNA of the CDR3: TGTGCCAGCAGTACCACAGGGGGCGGACGGGAAAAACTGTTTTTT.

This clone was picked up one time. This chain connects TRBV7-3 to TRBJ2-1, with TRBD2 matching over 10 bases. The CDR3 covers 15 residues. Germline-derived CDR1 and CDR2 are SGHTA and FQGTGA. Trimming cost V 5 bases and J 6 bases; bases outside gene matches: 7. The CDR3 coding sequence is TGTGCCAGCAGCCTATGGGCTAGCGGGGGCAATGAGCAGTTCTTC. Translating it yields CASSLWASGGNEQFF.

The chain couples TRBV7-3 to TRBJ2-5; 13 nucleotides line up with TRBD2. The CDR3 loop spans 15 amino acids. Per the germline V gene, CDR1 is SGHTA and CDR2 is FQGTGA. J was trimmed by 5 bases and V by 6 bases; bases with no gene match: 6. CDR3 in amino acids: CASSTGLAGVETQYF. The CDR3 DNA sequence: TGTGCCAGCAGTACCGGACTAGCGGGAGTTGAGACCCAGTACTTC.

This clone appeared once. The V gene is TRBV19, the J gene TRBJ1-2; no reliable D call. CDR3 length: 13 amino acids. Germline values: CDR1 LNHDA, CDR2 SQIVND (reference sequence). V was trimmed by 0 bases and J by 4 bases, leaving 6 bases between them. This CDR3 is CASSIDYSYGYTF. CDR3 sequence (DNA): TGTGCCAGTAGTATAGATTACAGCTATGGCTACACCTTC.

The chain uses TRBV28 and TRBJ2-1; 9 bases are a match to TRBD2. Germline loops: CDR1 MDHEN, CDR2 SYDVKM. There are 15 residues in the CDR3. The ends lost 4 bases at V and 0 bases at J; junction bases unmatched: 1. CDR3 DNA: TGTGCCAGCAGTTCGACTAGCGGCTCCTACAATGAGCAGTTCTTC. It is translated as CASSSTSGSYNEQFF.

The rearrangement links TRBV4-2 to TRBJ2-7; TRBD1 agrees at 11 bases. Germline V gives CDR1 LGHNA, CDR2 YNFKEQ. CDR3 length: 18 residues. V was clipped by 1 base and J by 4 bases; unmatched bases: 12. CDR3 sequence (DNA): TGTGCCAGCAGCCAAGGGGGGCCCCAGGGGACAGGGGGGTACGAGCAGTACTTC. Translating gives CASSQGGPQGTGGYEQYF.

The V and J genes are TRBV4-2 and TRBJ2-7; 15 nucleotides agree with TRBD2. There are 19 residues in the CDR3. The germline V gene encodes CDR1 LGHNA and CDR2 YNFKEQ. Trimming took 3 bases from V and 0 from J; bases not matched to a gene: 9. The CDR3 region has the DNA TGTGCCAGCAGCCACCACGGACTAGCGGGAGGGTCTAGCTCCTACGAGCAGTACTTC. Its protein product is CASSHHGLAGGSSSYEQYF.

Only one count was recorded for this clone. DNA of the CDR3: TGTGCCAGCAGTTCGTACAGGGGGCTCGACACCGGGGAGCTGTTTTTT. Protein product: CASSSYRGLDTGELFF. The chain is built from TRBV6-5 and TRBJ2-2, with 9 bases lining up with TRBD1. CDR3 length: 16 residues. The V gene's germline CDR1 is MNHEY and CDR2 SVGAGI. The junction had 6 bases not matched to a gene; V was cut back by 4 bases and J by 3 bases.

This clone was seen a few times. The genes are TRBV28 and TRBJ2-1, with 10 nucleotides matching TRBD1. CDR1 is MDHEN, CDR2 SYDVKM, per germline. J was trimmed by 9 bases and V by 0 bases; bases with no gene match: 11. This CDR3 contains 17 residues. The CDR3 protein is CASSLWTLGTGVSEQFF. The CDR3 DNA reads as TGTGCCAGCAGTTTATGGACTCTCGGGACAGGGGTGTCTGAGCAGTTCTTC.

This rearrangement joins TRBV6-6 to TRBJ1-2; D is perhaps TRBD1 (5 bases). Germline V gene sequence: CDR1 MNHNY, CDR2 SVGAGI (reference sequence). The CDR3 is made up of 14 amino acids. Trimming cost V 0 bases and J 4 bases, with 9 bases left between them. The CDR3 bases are TGTGCCAGCAGTTACTCGAAGCAGGGCTATGGCTACACCTTC. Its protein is CASSYSKQGYGYTF.

CDR3 in amino acids: CASSLGTSGPYEQYF. The DNA of the CDR3 is TGCGCCAGCAGCTTAGGGACTAGCGGACCCTACGAGCAGTACTTC. V usage is TRBV5-1 and J usage is TRBJ2-7; 11 bases line up with TRBD2. The CDR3 consists of 15 residues. Germline trimming cut 2 bases from V and 2 bases from J; bases unmatched to any gene: 3. CDR1 and CDR2 (germline): SGHRS, YFSETQ.

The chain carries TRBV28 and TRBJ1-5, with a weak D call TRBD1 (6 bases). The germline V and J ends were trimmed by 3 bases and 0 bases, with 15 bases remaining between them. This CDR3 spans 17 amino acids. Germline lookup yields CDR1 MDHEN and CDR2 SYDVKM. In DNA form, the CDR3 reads TGTGCCAGCAGTTTTGAGATTGGACAGCCTAGCAATCAGCCCCAGCATTTT. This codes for CASSFEIGQPSNQPQHF.

The CDR3 DNA reads TGTGCCAGCAGCCCGGGTAGCGGGAGGGCCGAAGAGCAGTACTTC. Translated: CASSPGSGRAEEQYF. The rearrangement uses TRBV7-2 and TRBJ2-7, with 11 bases fitting TRBD2. The CDR3 has 15 amino acids. Per the germline V gene, CDR1 is SGHTA and CDR2 is FQGNSA. V lost 5 bases, J lost 7 bases, and 10 bases stayed unmatched.

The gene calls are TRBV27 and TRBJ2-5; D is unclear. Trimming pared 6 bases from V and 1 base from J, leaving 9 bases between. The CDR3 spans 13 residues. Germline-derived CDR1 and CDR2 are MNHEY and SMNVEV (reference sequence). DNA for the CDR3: TGTGCCAGCAGCTCAACCTTCCAAGAGACCCAGTACTTC. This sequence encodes CASSSTFQETQYF.